These 23 T cell receptor beta chains share one sample of origin, sequenced in a study of tumor T cells in aggressive B-cell lymphoma. Repertoires were generated with immunoSEQ multiplex PCR, while TCRdb's copy carries only in-frame clones and drops some. In the table there are a few thousand clones, about 88% of which are singletons. Sequencing was done on a sample of tumor tissue. The receptor set was obtained from an adult with diffuse large B cell lymphoma.

This clone is a singleton in its sample. J is TRBJ2-5 and V is TRBV10-3; no firm D call. CDR1 ENHRY and CDR2 SYGVKD come from the germline V gene. This CDR3 has 12 amino acids. Trimming removed 2 bases at V and 3 bases at J, with 4 bases between. The CDR3 region has the DNA TGTGCCATCAGTGAGATAAAAGAGACCCAGTACTTC. The encoded protein is CAISEIKETQYF.

This clone appeared once. The V call is TRBV6-1, the J call TRBJ1-6, with 9 nucleotides matching TRBD1. Unmatched junction bases numbered 5, after V lost 6 bases and J lost 8 bases. This CDR3 has 14 residues. Germline CDR1 and CDR2: MNHNS and SASEGT. The CDR3 reads CASRGGTGYSPLHF. For the CDR3, the DNA is TGTGCCAGCAGGGGCGGGACAGGGTATTCACCCCTCCACTTT.

The chain carries TRBV9 and TRBJ2-1; D remains ambiguous. Deletions cut 4 bases from V and 5 bases from J, with 10 bases between. This CDR3 is built from 13 residues. CDR1 SGDLS and CDR2 YYNGEE come from the germline V gene. CDR3 coding DNA: TGTGCCAGCAGCCCTGTACCGGACAATGAGCAGTTCTTC. This encodes CASSPVPDNEQFF.

The gene calls are TRBV19 and TRBJ2-3; D perhaps matches TRBD2 (5 bases). In germline, CDR1 is LNHDA, CDR2 SQIVND (reference sequence). The CDR3 covers 17 residues. Trimming stripped 3 bases from V and 1 base from J, with 17 bases between. The CDR3 is CASSIAPPGMGTDTQYF. In nucleotides, the CDR3 is TGTGCCAGTAGTATCGCCCCCCCGGGGATGGGCACAGATACGCAGTATTTT.

CDR3 nucleotides: TGTGCCAGCAGCATTAAGACTAGCGGGGCAGATACGCAGTATTTT. It yields the protein CASSIKTSGADTQYF. The J gene is TRBJ2-3, the V gene TRBV7-2, with TRBD2 matching 11 bases. The CDR3 loop spans 15 amino acids. CDR1 is SGHTA, CDR2 FQGNSA, per germline. Trimming at V came to 5 bases and at J to 4 bases, leaving 5 bases not matched to a gene. The full variable domain, with the rest looked up from reference TRBV7-2 and TRBJ2-3, is GAGVSQSPSNKVTEKGKDVELRCDPISGHTALYWYRQSLGQGLEFLIYFQGNSAPDKSGLPSDRFSAERTGGSVSTLTIQRTQQEDSAVYLCASSIKTSGADTQYFGPGTRLTVL.

This chain uses TRBV7-2 with TRBJ1-1; a possible D gene is TRBD1 (5 bases). Germline CDR1 SGHTA, CDR2 FQGNSA. The germline V and J ends were trimmed by 1 base and 5 bases, with 11 bases remaining between them. This CDR3 is built from 14 residues. CDR3 residues: CASSLGGVGTEAFF. CDR3 DNA sequence: TGTGCCAGCAGCTTAGGGGGGGTGGGAACTGAAGCTTTCTTT.

The chain uses TRBV28 and TRBJ2-6; no firm D call. V lost 5 bases and J 4 bases, leaving 9 bases between the germline ends. Germline loops: CDR1 MDHEN, CDR2 SYDVKM. CDR3 length: 14 residues. The CDR3 reads CASSPSRGANVLTF. The DNA of the CDR3 is TGTGCCAGCAGTCCGTCGCGCGGGGCCAACGTCCTGACTTTC.

The V gene is TRBV19, the J gene TRBJ1-5; possibly TRBD1 for D (6 bases). V lost 5 bases, J lost 3 bases, and 14 bases lay in between. The CDR3 loop spans 15 amino acids. The V gene's germline CDR1 is LNHDA and CDR2 SQIVND (reference sequence). The CDR3 DNA reads as TGTGCCAGTAGTTTAAAAGGGGGTTACAATCAGCCCCAGCATTTT. Amino acid sequence: CASSLKGGYNQPQHF.

The chain couples TRBV29-1 to TRBJ2-2, with 7 bases identical to TRBD1. Unmatched junction bases numbered 3, after V lost 0 bases and J lost 5 bases. The germline V gene encodes CDR1 SQVTM and CDR2 ANQGSEA. The CDR3 length is 14 residues. In nucleotides, the CDR3 is TGCAGCGTTGAAGATGGCAGGGGGACCGGGGAGCTGTTTTTT. This gives the protein CSVEDGRGTGELFF.

The gene calls are TRBV19 and TRBJ1-6, with a possible D match to TRBD1 (5 bases). Germline values: CDR1 LNHDA, CDR2 SQIVND (reference sequence). The CDR3 is 14 amino acids. V lost 6 bases to trimming and J lost 10 bases, with 16 bases between them. CDR3 protein: CASRIRGSRSPLHF. The CDR3, as DNA: TGTGCCAGTAGGATTAGGGGTTCTAGGTCACCCCTCCACTTT.

This clone was seen a single time. The CDR3 sequence: CASSLDIGSYEQYF. The CDR3 DNA sequence: TGCGCCAGCAGCTTGGATATAGGGAGCTACGAGCAGTACTTC. The chain carries TRBV5-1 and TRBJ2-7; perhaps TRBD2 as D (5 bases). This CDR3 is built from 14 residues. V was cut by 0 bases and J by 3 bases, with 10 bases left in between. Germline-derived CDR1 and CDR2 are SGHRS and YFSETQ. The full variable domain, completed using reference TRBV5-1 and TRBJ2-7, is KAGVTQTPRYLIKTRGQQVTLSCSPISGHRSVSWYQQTPGQGLQFLFEYFSETQRNKGNFPGRFSGRQFSNSRSEMNVSTLELGDSALYLCASSLDIGSYEQYFGPGTRLTVT.

This clone was found once. This chain links TRBV5-6 with TRBJ2-7; D is unresolved. The germline V and J ends were trimmed by 2 bases and 5 bases, with 5 bases remaining between them. The CDR3 sequence is 11 residues long. Germline lookup yields CDR1 SGHDT and CDR2 YYEEEE. CDR3 in amino acids: CASSFVDEQYF. CDR3 DNA: TGTGCCAGCAGCTTTGTAGACGAGCAGTACTTC.

In its sample, this clone was seen once. V usage is TRBV28 and J usage is TRBJ2-7; 11 bases align to TRBD2. With 6 bases clipped from V and 2 bases from J, the junction kept 6 bases outside the gene matches. The germline gives CDR1 MDHEN, CDR2 SYDVKM. The CDR3 totals 15 residues. Here the CDR3 reads CASRATSGETYEQYF. The CDR3 DNA reads TGTGCCAGCAGGGCGACTAGCGGGGAGACCTACGAGCAGTACTTC.

The rearrangement joins TRBV29-1 to TRBJ2-1, with 11 positions matching TRBD1. The CDR3 is made up of 11 amino acids. The germline gives CDR1 SQVTM, CDR2 ANQGSEA. The V gene end was trimmed by 7 bases and the J gene end by 8 bases; junction bases not matched to a gene: 1. This CDR3 is CSGTGGYEQFF. CDR3 DNA sequence: TGCAGCGGGACAGGGGGCTATGAGCAGTTCTTC.

This sequence joins TRBV18 and TRBJ1-2; weak D call: TRBD1 (5 bases). V lost 3 bases to trimming and J lost 4 bases, with 12 bases between them. In germline, CDR1 is KGHSH, CDR2 LQKENI. This CDR3 has 14 amino acids. CDR3 amino acids: CASSPGQGTYGYTF. CDR3 DNA: TGTGCCAGCTCACCGGGGCAGGGTACCTATGGCTACACCTTC.

The chain joins TRBV5-1 to TRBJ2-7; 10 bases are shared with TRBD1. Germline V lookup: CDR1 SGHRS, CDR2 YFSETQ. The V and J ends lost 4 bases and 3 bases, in that order; junction bases with no gene match: 7. The CDR3 is 15 amino acids. The CDR3 reads CASSAGQGVGYEQYF. In nucleotides, the CDR3 is TGCGCCAGCAGCGCCGGACAGGGGGTGGGCTACGAGCAGTACTTC.

The rearrangement joins TRBV6-6 to TRBJ2-6; no reliable D call. V was trimmed by 1 base and J by 7 bases, leaving 14 bases between them. The CDR3 consists of 16 residues. Germline V gene lookup returns CDR1 MNHNY and CDR2 SVGAGI (reference sequence). The CDR3 DNA sequence: TGTGCCAGCAGTTACTTGCGCCTCCTTGATGCCAACGTCCTGACTTTC. Protein product: CASSYLRLLDANVLTF.

This clone was seen just once. The V and J genes are TRBV6-6 and TRBJ2-1; the D is unclear. CDR1 is MNHNY, CDR2 SVGAGI, per germline (reference sequence). The CDR3 runs 13 residues. V was cut by 4 bases and J by 4 bases, with 8 bases left in between. The CDR3 loop reads CASSSPLYNEQFF. CDR3 DNA: TGTGCCAGCAGTTCCCCACTTTACAATGAGCAGTTCTTC.

The CDR3 DNA is TGTGCCAGTAGGGAGGGGGATACGCAGTATTTT. Residues: CASREGDTQYF. This chain connects TRBV11-2 to TRBJ2-3, with 7 bases lining up with TRBD2. V shed 9 bases, J shed 6 bases, and the junction held 3 bases outside the gene matches. CDR1 and CDR2 from the germline V gene are SGHAT and FQNNGV. CDR3 size: 11 residues.

The rearrangement joins TRBV28 to TRBJ2-1; 9 bases align to TRBD1. Trimming removed 7 bases from V and 10 bases from J; junction bases left unmatched: 11. The CDR3 is 14 amino acids. Germline V CDR1 and CDR2: MDHEN, SYDVKM. CDR3 sequence: CASTPRDRVREQFF. The CDR3 DNA reads TGTGCCAGCACCCCGCGGGACAGGGTCCGGGAGCAGTTCTTC.

The CDR3 reads CSVEVERFYEQYF. CDR3 nucleotides: TGCAGCGTTGAGGTCGAGCGATTCTACGAGCAGTACTTC. This chain links TRBV29-1 with TRBJ2-7; no firm D call. Germline assignment: CDR1 SQVTM and CDR2 ANQGSEA. This CDR3 is 13 amino acids long. Trimming shortened V by 3 bases and J by 3 bases, and 12 bases separated the two germline ends.

The rearrangement joins TRBV7-6 to TRBJ2-2; D not resolved. Trimming took off 1 base at V and 6 bases at J, with 6 bases between the two ends. Germline CDR1 SGHVS, CDR2 FNYEAQ. The CDR3 is made up of 13 amino acids. The CDR3 sequence: CASSLVRAGELFF. The DNA of the CDR3 is TGTGCCAGCAGCTTAGTACGCGCCGGGGAGCTGTTTTTT.

CDR3 region: CASSLSSPGGQYF. The CDR3 nucleotides are TGTGCCAGCTCACTGAGCAGTCCGGGGGGGCAGTACTTC. The chain links TRBV18 to TRBJ2-7; TRBD2 agrees at 7 bases. Germline V lookup: CDR1 KGHSH, CDR2 LQKENI. The V and J ends lost 4 bases and 9 bases, in that order; junction bases with no gene match: 9. This CDR3 region has 13 residues.